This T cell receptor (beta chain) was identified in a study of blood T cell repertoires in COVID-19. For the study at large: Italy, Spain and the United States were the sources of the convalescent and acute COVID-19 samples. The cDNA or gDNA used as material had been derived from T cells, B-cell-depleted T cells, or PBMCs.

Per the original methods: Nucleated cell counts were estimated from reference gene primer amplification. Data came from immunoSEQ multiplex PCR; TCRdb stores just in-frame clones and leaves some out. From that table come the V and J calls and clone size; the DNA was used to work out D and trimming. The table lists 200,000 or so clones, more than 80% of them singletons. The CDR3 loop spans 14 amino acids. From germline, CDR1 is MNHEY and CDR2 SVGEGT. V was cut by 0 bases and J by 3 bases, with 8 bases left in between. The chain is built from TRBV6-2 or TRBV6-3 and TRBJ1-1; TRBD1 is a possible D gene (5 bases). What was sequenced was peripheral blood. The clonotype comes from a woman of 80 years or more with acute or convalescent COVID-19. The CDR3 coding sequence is TGTGCCAGCAGTTACTCGGGGGGAGACACTGAAGCTTTCTTT. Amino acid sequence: CASSYSGGDTEAFF.